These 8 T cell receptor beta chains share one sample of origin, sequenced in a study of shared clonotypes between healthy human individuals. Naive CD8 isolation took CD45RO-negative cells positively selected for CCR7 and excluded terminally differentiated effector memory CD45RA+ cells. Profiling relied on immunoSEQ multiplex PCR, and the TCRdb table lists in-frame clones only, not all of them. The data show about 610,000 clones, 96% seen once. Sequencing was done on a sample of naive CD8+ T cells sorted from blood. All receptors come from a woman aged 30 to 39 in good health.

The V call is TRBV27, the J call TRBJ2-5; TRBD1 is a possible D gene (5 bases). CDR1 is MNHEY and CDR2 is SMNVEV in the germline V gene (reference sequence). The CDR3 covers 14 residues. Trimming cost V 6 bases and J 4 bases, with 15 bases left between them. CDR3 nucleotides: TGTGCCAGCAGAATTTATCAGGGAACAGAGACCCAGTACTTC. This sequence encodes CASRIYQGTETQYF.

The CDR3 sequence is CASSMSASGQETQYF. The CDR3 nucleotides read TGTGCCAGTAGTATGTCGGCTAGCGGCCAAGAGACCCAGTACTTC. The rearrangement links TRBV19 to TRBJ2-5; 7 positions agree with TRBD2. With V trimmed by 3 bases and J by 1 base, 5 bases remained unmatched. This CDR3 is built from 15 residues. Germline V gene sequence: CDR1 LNHDA, CDR2 SQIVND (reference sequence).

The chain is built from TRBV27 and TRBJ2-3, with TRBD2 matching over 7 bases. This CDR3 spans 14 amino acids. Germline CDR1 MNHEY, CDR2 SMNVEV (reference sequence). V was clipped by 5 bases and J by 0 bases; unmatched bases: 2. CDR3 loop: CASSASGSTDTQYF. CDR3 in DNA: TGTGCCAGCAGTGCTAGCGGTAGCACAGATACGCAGTATTTT.

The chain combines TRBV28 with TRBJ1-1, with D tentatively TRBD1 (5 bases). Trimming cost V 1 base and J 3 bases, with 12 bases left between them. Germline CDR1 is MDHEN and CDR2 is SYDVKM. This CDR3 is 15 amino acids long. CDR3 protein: CASSLYWGSDTEAFF. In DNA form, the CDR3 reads TGTGCCAGCAGTTTATATTGGGGGAGCGACACTGAAGCTTTCTTT.

The CDR3 region has the DNA TGTGCCAGCGAAACACAGGGGAACGGGGAGCTGTTTTTT. Translating gives CASETQGNGELFF. The chain joins TRBV7-9 to TRBJ2-2, with 7 bases lining up with TRBD1. J lost 7 bases, V lost 8 bases, and 7 bases had no gene match. The CDR3 consists of 13 residues. CDR1 and CDR2 from the germline V gene are SEHNR and FQNEAQ (reference sequence).

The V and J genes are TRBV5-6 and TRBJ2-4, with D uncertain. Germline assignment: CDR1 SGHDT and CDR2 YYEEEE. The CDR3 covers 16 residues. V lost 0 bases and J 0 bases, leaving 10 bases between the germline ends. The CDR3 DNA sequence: TGTGCCAGCAGCTTGGGTGGAGTACTAGCCAAAAACATTCAGTACTTC. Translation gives CASSLGGVLAKNIQYF.

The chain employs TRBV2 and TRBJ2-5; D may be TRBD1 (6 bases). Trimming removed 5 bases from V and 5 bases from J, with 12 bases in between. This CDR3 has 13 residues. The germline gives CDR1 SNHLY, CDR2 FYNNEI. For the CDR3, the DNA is TGTGCCAGCAGTACAGGGATCGAGGAGACCCAGTACTTC. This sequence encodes CASSTGIEETQYF.

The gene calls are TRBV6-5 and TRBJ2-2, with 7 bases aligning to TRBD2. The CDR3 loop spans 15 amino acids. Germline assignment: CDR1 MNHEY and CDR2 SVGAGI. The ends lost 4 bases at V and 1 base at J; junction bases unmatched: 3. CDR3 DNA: TGTGCCAGCAGTTTCGCGGGGGAGAACACCGGGGAGCTGTTTTTT. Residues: CASSFAGENTGELFF.